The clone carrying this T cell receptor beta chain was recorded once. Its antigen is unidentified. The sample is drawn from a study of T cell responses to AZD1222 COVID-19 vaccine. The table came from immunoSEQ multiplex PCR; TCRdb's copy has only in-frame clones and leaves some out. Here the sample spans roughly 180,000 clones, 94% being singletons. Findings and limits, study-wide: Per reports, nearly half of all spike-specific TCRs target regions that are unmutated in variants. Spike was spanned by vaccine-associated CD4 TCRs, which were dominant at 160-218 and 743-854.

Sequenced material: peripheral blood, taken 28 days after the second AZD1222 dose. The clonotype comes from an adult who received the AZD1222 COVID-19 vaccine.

CDR3: CASSLPRLAGNTDTQYF. The CDR3 DNA reads as TGTGCCAGCAGCTTACCGAGACTAGCGGGAAACACAGATACGCAGTATTTT. The gene calls are TRBV7-9 and TRBJ2-3, with 11 bases fitting TRBD2. V was clipped by 2 bases and J by 2 bases; unmatched bases: 6. The CDR3 sequence is 17 residues long. The germline V gene encodes CDR1 SEHNR and CDR2 FQNEAQ (reference sequence).